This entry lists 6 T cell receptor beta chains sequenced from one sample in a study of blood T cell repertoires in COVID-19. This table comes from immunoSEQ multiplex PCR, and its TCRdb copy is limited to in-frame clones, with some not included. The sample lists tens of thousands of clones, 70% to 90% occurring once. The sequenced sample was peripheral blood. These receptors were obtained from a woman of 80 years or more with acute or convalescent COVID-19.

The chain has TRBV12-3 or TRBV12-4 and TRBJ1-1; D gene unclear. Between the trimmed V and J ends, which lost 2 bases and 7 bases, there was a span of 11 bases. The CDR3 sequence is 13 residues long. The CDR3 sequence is CASSLSQELEAFF. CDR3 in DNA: TGTGCCAGCAGTTTATCCCAGGAACTTGAAGCTTTCTTT.

The CDR3 loop is CASGEQFYEQYF. As DNA, the CDR3 is TGTGCCTCGGGGGAACAGTTTTACGAGCAGTACTTC. The chain carries TRBV12-3 or TRBV12-4 and TRBJ2-7; a possible D gene is TRBD2 (6 bases). CDR3 length: 12 residues. V was pared by 11 bases and J by 4 bases, with 15 bases between.

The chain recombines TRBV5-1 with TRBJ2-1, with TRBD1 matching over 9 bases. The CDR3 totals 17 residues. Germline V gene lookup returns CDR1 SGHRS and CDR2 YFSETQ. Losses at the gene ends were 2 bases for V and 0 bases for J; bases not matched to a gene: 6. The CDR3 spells CASSFGTGQSSYNEQFF. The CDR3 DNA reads TGCGCCAGCAGCTTTGGGACAGGGCAGAGCTCCTACAATGAGCAGTTCTTC.

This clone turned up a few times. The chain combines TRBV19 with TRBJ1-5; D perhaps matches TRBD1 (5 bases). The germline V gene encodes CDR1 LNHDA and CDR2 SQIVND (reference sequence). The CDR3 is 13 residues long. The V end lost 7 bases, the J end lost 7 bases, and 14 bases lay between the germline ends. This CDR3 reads CASNFGREQPQHF. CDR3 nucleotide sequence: TGTGCCAGTAATTTCGGCAGGGAACAGCCCCAGCATTTT.

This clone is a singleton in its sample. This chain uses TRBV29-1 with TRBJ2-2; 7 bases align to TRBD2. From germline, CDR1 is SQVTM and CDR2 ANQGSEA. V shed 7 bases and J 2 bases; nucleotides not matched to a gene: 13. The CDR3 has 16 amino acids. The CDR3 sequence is CSALDLRGDNTGELFF. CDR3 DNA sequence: TGCAGCGCACTCGACCTCCGGGGGGATAACACCGGGGAGCTGTTTTTT.

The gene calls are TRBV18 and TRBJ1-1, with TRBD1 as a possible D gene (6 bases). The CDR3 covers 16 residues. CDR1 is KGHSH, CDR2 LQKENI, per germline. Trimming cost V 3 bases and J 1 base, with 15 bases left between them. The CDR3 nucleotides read TGTGCCAGCTCACCCTTTCCCGGACAGAAGAACACTGAAGCTTTCTTT. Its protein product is CASSPFPGQKNTEAFF.